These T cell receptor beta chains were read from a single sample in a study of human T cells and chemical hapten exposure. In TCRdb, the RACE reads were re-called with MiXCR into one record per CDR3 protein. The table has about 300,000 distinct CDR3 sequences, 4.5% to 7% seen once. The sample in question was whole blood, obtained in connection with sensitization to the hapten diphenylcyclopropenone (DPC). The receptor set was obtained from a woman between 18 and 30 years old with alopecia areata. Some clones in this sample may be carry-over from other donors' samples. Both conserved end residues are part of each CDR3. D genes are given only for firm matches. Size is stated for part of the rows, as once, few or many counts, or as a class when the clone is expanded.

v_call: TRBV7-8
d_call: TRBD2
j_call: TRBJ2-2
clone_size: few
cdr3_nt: TGTGCCAGCAGCTTAGTAGCGGGGGGGCCAAACACCGGGGAGCTGTTTTTT
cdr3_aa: CASSLVAGGPNTGELFF

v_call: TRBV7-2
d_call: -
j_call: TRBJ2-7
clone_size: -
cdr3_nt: TGTGCCAGCAGCCCGTCGTCGGGACTCTACGAGCAGTACTTC
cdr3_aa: CASSPSSGLYEQYF

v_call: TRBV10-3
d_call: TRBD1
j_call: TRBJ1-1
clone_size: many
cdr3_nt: TGTGCCATCAGTGAGTCCGGTGGGACAGGGGCGAACACTGAAGCTTTCTTT
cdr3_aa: CAISESGGTGANTEAFF

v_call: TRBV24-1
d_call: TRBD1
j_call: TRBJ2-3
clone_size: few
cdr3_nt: TGTGCCACCAGTGACCTGAACGGTGACAGGGGCCCAGATACGCAGTATTTT
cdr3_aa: CATSDLNGDRGPDTQYF

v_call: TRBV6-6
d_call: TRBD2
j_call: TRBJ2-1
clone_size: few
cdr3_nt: TGTTCTGCGGGGGGAGGGGCAACCTACAATGAGCAGTTCTTC
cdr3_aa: CSAGGGATYNEQFF

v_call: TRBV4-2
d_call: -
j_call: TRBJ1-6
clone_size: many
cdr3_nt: TGTGCCAGCAGCCGCGACAGGAGCTCCTATAATTCACCCCTCCACTTT
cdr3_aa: CASSRDRSSYNSPLHF

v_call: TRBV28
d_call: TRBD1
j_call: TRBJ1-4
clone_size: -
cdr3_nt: TGTGCCAGCAGTTTAATAGGACAGGGGATAACTAATGAAAAACTGTTTTTT
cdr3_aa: CASSLIGQGITNEKLFF

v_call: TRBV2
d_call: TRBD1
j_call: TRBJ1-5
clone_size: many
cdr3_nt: TGTGCCAGCAGTGAAGACAGGGGGCGACAGCCCCAGCATTTT
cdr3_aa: CASSEDRGRQPQHF

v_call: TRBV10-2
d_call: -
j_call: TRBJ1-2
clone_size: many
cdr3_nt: TGCGCCAGCAGGGATCAGGGGAACTATGGCTACACCTTC
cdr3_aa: CASRDQGNYGYTF

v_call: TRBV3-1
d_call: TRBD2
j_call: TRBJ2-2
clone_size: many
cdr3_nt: TGTGCCAGCAGCCAAGCATACCTCTGGGGGACTAGCGGAAACACCGGGGAGCTGTTTTTT
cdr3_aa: CASSQAYLWGTSGNTGELFF

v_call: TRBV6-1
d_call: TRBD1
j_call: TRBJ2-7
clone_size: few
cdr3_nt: TGTGCCAGCAGGGCCGGGACAGGGGGCAGGGAAGAGCAGTACTTC
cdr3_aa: CASRAGTGGREEQYF

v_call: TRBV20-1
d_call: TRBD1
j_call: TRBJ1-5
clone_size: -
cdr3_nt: TGCAGTGTTCAGGGACAGGGGGCAAGGGGCCAGCCCCAGCATTTT
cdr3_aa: CSVQGQGARGQPQHF

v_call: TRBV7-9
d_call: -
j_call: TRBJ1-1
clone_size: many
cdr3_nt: TGTGCCAGCAGTCGGTTGAGCAAAGGCGAGACTGAAGCTTTCTTT
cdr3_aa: CASSRLSKGETEAFF

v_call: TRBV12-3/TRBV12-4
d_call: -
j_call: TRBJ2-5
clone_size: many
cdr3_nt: TGTGCCAGCAGCCGGGACATTCAAGAGACCCAGTACTTC
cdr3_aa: CASSRDIQETQYF

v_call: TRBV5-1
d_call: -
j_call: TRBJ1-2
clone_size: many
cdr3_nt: TGCGCCAGCAGCTTAGGAAACCAGGCGTTTAACTATGGCTACACCTTC
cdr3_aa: CASSLGNQAFNYGYTF

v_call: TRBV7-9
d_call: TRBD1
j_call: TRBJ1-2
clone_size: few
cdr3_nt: TGTGCCAGCAGCTTAGGATATCGGAGACAGGGGATCGATGGCTACACCTTC
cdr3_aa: CASSLGYRRQGIDGYTF

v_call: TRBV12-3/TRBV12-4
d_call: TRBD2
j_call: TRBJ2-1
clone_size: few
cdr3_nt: TGTGCCAGCAGTCCAGGCGGGGGGGGCGGCCTAAGCTCCTACAATGAGCAGTTCTTC
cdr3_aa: CASSPGGGGGLSSYNEQFF

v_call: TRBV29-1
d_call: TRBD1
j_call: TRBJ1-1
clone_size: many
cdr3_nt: TGCAGCGTTTTGCGGGACAGGGGAACTGAAGCTTTCTTT
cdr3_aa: CSVLRDRGTEAFF

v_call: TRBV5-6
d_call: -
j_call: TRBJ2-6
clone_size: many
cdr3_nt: TGTGCCAGCAGCTCCGGGACCGCTTTCGTCCTGACTTTC
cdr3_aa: CASSSGTAFVLTF

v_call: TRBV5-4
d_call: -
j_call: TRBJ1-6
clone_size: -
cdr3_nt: TGTGCCAGCAGCTTGGCCGAGTGGAATTCACCCCTCCACTTT
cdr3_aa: CASSLAEWNSPLHF

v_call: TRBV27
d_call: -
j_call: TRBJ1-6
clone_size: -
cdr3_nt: TGTGCCAGCAGTTTAGGGGGGTTAGGATCACCCCTCCACTTT
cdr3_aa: CASSLGGLGSPLHF

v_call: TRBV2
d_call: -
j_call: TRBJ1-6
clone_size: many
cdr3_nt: TGTGCCAGCAGTGTAGGTCAGTCGTCCATCCCCCTCCACTTT
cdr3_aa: CASSVGQSSIPLHF

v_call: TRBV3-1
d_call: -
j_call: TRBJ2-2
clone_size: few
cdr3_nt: TGTGCCAGCAGCCATTCACTTGGCTACACCGGGGAGCTGTTTTTT
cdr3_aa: CASSHSLGYTGELFF

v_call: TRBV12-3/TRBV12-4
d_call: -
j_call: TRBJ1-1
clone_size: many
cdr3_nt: TGTGCCAGCAGTATCGGGGAAGGTCTTTTCTTT
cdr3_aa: CASSIGEGLFF

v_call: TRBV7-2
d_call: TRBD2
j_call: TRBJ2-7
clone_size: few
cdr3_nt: TGTGCCAGCAGCCATTGGGAGGGGCTAGCGGGGGGCTTAACCTACGAGCAGTACTTC
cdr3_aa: CASSHWEGLAGGLTYEQYF

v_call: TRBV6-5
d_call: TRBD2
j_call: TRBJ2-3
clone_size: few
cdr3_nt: TGTGCCAGCAGTCGCCCGACGGCTAGCGGGGAAGATACGCAGTATTTT
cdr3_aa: CASSRPTASGEDTQYF

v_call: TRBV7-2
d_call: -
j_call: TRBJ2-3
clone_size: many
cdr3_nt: TGTGCCAGCAGCCTAGGGCGTCGCACAGATACGCAGTATTTT
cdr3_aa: CASSLGRRTDTQYF

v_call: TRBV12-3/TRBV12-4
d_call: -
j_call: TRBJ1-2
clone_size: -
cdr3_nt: TGTGCCAGCAGTTTTCACCTACAGGACTATGGCTACACCTTC
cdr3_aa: CASSFHLQDYGYTF

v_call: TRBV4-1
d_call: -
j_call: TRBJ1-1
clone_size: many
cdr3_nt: TGCGCCAGCAGCCAAGTGAACAGACTATTGAACACTGAAGCTTTCTTT
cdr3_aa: CASSQVNRLLNTEAFF

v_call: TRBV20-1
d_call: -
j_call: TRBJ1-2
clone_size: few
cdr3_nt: TGCAGTGCTAGAGATTATGGGGGGGTTTCGGGATATAACTATGGCTACACCTTC
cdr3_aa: CSARDYGGVSGYNYGYTF

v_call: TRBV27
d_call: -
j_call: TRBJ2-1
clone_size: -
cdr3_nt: TGTGCCAGCAGTTTAGCGGGTACGGCCTACAATGAGCAGTTCTTC
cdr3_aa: CASSLAGTAYNEQFF

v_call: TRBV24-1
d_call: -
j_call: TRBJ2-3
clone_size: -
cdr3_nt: TGTGCCACCAGTGATGTTGGGAGTGCAGATACGCAGTATTTT
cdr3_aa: CATSDVGSADTQYF

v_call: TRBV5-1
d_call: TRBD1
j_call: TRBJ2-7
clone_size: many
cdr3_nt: TGCGCCAGCAGCCAACAGGGGAGCTCCTACGAGCAGTACTTC
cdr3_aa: CASSQQGSSYEQYF

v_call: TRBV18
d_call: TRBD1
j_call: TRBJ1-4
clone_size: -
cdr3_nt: TGTGCCAGCGGCACAGGGGATCATGAAAAACTGTTTTTT
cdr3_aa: CASGTGDHEKLFF

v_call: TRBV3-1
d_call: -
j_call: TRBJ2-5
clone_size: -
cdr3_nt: TGTGCCAGCAGCCAACGAGGAGACGAGACCCAGTACTTC
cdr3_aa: CASSQRGDETQYF

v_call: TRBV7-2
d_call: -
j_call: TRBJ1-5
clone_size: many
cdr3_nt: TGTGCCAGCAGCTTAGTCAGGACCTCTAGCAATCAGCCCCAGCATTTT
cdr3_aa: CASSLVRTSSNQPQHF

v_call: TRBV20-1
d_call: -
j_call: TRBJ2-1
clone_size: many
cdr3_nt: TGCAGTGCTAGGGTGAATGATCAGCAGTTCTTC
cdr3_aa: CSARVNDQQFF

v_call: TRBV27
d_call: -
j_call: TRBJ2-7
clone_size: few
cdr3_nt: TGTGCCAGCAGTTTATCCCCAGGGATGGACGAGCAGTACTTC
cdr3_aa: CASSLSPGMDEQYF

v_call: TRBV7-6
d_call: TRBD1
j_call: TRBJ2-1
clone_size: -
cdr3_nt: TGTGCCAGCAGCAACCGGGACAGGGGTGTGGATGAGCAGTTCTTC
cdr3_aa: CASSNRDRGVDEQFF

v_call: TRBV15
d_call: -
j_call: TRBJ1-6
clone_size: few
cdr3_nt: TGTGCCACCAGCAGAGTGGCAGGGAATTCACCCCTCCACTTT
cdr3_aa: CATSRVAGNSPLHF

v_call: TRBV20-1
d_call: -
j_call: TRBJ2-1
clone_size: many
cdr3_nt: TGCAGTGCTAGAAAGGTAACCTTGTACGATGAGCAGTTCTTC
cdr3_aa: CSARKVTLYDEQFF

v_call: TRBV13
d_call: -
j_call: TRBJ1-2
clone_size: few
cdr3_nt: TGTGCCAGCAGCTCGACAGGTGACTATGGCTACACCTTC
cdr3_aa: CASSSTGDYGYTF

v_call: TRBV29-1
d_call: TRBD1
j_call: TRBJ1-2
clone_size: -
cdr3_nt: TGCAGCGTTGAAGGAGGACAGGGAGAACCTAACTATGGCTACACCTTC
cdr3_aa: CSVEGGQGEPNYGYTF

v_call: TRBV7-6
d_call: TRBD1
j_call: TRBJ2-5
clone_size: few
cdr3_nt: TGTGCCAGCAGGGGACAGGGAGGAGGGGAGACCCAGTACTTC
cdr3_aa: CASRGQGGGETQYF

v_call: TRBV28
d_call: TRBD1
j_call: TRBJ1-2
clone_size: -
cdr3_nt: TGTGCCAGCAGTTTCGGGACAGCCAGGGCGGGGTATGGCTACACCTTC
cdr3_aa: CASSFGTARAGYGYTF

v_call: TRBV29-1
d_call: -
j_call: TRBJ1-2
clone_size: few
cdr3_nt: TGCAGCGTTGGGACTTCTCTTAACTATGGCTACACCTTC
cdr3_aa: CSVGTSLNYGYTF

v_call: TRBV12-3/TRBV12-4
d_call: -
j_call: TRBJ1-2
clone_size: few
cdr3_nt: TGTGCCAGCAGTTTAATCGGCCAGGGGAGTTTGCATGGCTACACCTTC
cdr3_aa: CASSLIGQGSLHGYTF

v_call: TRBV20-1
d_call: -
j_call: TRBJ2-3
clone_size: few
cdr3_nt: TGCACAGGACCCAGGGGAGATACGCAGTATTTT
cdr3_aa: CTGPRGDTQYF

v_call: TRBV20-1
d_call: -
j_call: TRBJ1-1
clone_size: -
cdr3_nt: TGCAGTGCTCGGGGGGAGGCAGCCTACACTGAAGCTTTCTTT
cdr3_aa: CSARGEAAYTEAFF

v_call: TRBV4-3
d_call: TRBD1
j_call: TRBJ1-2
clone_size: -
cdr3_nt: TGCGCCAGCAGCCAAGAAAGGCGACAGGGGGCCCACTATGGCTACACCTTC
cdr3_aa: CASSQERRQGAHYGYTF

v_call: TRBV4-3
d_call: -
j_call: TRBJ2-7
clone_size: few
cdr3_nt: TGCGCCAGCAGCCAAGAGGCGGGCTACGAGCAGTACTTC
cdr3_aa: CASSQEAGYEQYF

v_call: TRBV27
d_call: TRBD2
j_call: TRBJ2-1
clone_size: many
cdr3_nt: TGTGCCAGCAGTTCATTAGCGGGGGGACCCTACAATGAGCAGTTCTTC
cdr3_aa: CASSSLAGGPYNEQFF

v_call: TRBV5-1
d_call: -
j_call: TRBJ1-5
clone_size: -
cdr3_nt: TGCGCCAGCAGCCTAGGGACCCTGGGTGGCAATCAGCCCCAGCATTTT
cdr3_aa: CASSLGTLGGNQPQHF

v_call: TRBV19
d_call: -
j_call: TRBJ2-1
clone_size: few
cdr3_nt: TGTGCCAGTAGCTTTGAGGGGGGCCGTTACAATGAGCAGTTCTTC
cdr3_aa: CASSFEGGRYNEQFF

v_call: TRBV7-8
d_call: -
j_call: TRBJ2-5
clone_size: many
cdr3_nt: TGTGCCAGCAGTCCCCGGCGCCTGGGAGAAGGAGAGACCCAGTACTTC
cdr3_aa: CASSPRRLGEGETQYF

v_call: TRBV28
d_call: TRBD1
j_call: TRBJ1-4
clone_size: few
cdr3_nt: TGTGCCAGCAAGACTGGGCAGGGGGTTGAAAAACTGTTTTTT
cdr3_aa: CASKTGQGVEKLFF

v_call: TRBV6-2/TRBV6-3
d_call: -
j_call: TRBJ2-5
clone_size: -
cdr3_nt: TGTGCCAGCAGTTACGAGAGGGGGGGGAGTGAGACCCAGTACTTC
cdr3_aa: CASSYERGGSETQYF

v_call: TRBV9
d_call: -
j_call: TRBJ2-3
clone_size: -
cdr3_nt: TGTGCCAGCAGCGTCGGGGGCGCAGGGGTAGATACGCAGTATTTT
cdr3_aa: CASSVGGAGVDTQYF

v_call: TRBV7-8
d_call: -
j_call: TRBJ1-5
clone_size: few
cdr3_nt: TGTGCCAGCAGCCGGAGGGGAGGTAGCAATCAGCCCCAGCATTTT
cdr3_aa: CASSRRGGSNQPQHF